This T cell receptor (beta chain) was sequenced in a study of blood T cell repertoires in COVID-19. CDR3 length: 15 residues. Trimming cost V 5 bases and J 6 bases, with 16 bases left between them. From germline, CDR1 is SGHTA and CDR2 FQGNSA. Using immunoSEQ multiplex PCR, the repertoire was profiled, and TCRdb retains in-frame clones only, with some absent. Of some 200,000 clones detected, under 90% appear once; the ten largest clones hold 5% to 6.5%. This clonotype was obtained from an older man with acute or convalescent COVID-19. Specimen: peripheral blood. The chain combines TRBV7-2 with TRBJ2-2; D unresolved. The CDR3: CASSPGGTVSGELFF. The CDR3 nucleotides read TGTGCCAGCAGCCCCGGTGGAACAGTATCCGGGGAGCTGTTTTTT.